This is a list of T cell receptor beta chains from one sample in a study of T cell responses to AZD1222 COVID-19 vaccine. Assay used: immunoSEQ multiplex PCR; TCRdb lists only in-frame clones, some missing. This table has 75,000 to 100,000 clones, approximately 87% appearing once. Sequenced material: peripheral blood, taken on day 0 of AZD1222 vaccination. Source of these receptors: an adult in good health. Both conserved end residues are part of each CDR3. The order of the fields is clone size, J gene, D gene, V gene, CDR3 DNA, CDR3 protein. A D gene is named only where the DNA matches it firmly. The size of a clone is reported for some rows only, either as once, few or many, or as a class for expanded clones.

clone size: NA
J gene: TRBJ2-2
D gene: NA
V gene: TRBV2
CDR3 DNA: TGTGCCAGCAGTGAAGCGAGAGGCTTCTACACCGGGGAGCTGTTTTTT
CDR3 protein: CASSEARGFYTGELFF

clone size: NA
J gene: TRBJ1-1
D gene: NA
V gene: TRBV9
CDR3 DNA: TGTGCCAGCAGCGTTGGGACGGTCAACACTGAAGCTTTCTTT
CDR3 protein: CASSVGTVNTEAFF

clone size: once
J gene: TRBJ2-3
D gene: TRBD1
V gene: TRBV5-1
CDR3 DNA: TGCGCCAGCACACAGGGGGGCACAGATACGCAGTATTTT
CDR3 protein: CASTQGGTDTQYF

clone size: NA
J gene: TRBJ2-1
D gene: NA
V gene: TRBV7-8
CDR3 DNA: TGTGCCAGCAGCCACGGTACTGAGCAGTTCTTC
CDR3 protein: CASSHGTEQFF

clone size: NA
J gene: TRBJ2-7
D gene: NA
V gene: TRBV4-1
CDR3 DNA: TGCGCCAGCAGCCTTACCCCCGGGACCTACTACGAGCAGTACTTC
CDR3 protein: CASSLTPGTYYEQYF

clone size: once
J gene: TRBJ2-5
D gene: TRBD1
V gene: TRBV5-1
CDR3 DNA: TGCGCCAGCAGCTTTGGGACAGGGTTAGAGACCCAGTACTTC
CDR3 protein: CASSFGTGLETQYF

clone size: once
J gene: TRBJ1-1
D gene: TRBD1
V gene: TRBV27
CDR3 DNA: TGTGCCAGCAGTCTACTGGGACAGGGTCTTTTCACTGAAGCTTTCTTT
CDR3 protein: CASSLLGQGLFTEAFF

clone size: NA
J gene: TRBJ1-4
D gene: NA
V gene: TRBV6-1
CDR3 DNA: TGTGCCAGCAGTGAACGGTTGGGGTCGGAATTCGAAAAACTGTTTTTT
CDR3 protein: CASSERLGSEFEKLFF

clone size: NA
J gene: TRBJ2-7
D gene: NA
V gene: TRBV6-5
CDR3 DNA: TGTGCCAGCAGTTACTCGTGGCAGGGGAACTACGAGCAGTACTTC
CDR3 protein: CASSYSWQGNYEQYF

clone size: NA
J gene: TRBJ2-7
D gene: TRBD1
V gene: TRBV24-1
CDR3 DNA: TGTGCCACCAGTGATCCCGGACAGGGGGCCTACGAGCAGTACTTC
CDR3 protein: CATSDPGQGAYEQYF

clone size: once
J gene: TRBJ1-5
D gene: NA
V gene: TRBV15
CDR3 DNA: TGTGCCACCAGCAGAGATCGAGCGGATCAGCCCCAGCATTTT
CDR3 protein: CATSRDRADQPQHF

clone size: NA
J gene: TRBJ1-4
D gene: TRBD1
V gene: TRBV5-1
CDR3 DNA: TGCGCCAGCAGCTGGGGGACAGGGCGCGATGAAAAACTGTTTTTT
CDR3 protein: CASSWGTGRDEKLFF

clone size: NA
J gene: TRBJ2-7
D gene: TRBD1
V gene: TRBV18
CDR3 DNA: TGTGCCAGCTCACCAAGGGGACAGGGCTTAGTCTACGAGCAGTACTTC
CDR3 protein: CASSPRGQGLVYEQYF

clone size: NA
J gene: TRBJ1-2
D gene: NA
V gene: TRBV19
CDR3 DNA: TGTGCCAGCTACTCGGGTGGCTACACCTTC
CDR3 protein: CASYSGGYTF

clone size: few
J gene: TRBJ1-6
D gene: NA
V gene: TRBV7-2
CDR3 DNA: TGTGCCAGCAGCTTAACCAAATATAATTCACCCCTCCACTTT
CDR3 protein: CASSLTKYNSPLHF

clone size: few
J gene: TRBJ2-1
D gene: TRBD2
V gene: TRBV7-8
CDR3 DNA: TGTGCCAGCAGCTTAGGTCCAGCGGGAGGGCCAAATGAGCAGTTCTTC
CDR3 protein: CASSLGPAGGPNEQFF

clone size: NA
J gene: TRBJ2-1
D gene: TRBD2
V gene: TRBV19
CDR3 DNA: TGTGCCAGTCGCTCTCTGGGAGCGGGAGCCCTTCCCTACAATGAGCAGTTCTTC
CDR3 protein: CASRSLGAGALPYNEQFF

clone size: NA
J gene: TRBJ2-1
D gene: TRBD2
V gene: TRBV9
CDR3 DNA: TGTGCCAGCAGCGTAACTAGCGGGAGTGGTAATGAGCAGTTCTTC
CDR3 protein: CASSVTSGSGNEQFF

clone size: NA
J gene: TRBJ2-7
D gene: NA
V gene: TRBV27
CDR3 DNA: TGTGCCAGCAGAAGGTTGGGGAACTACGAGCAGTACTTC
CDR3 protein: CASRRLGNYEQYF

clone size: NA
J gene: TRBJ2-5
D gene: TRBD2
V gene: TRBV4-3
CDR3 DNA: TGCGCCAGCAGCCCGGCGGGAGGCCAAGAGACCCAGTACTTC
CDR3 protein: CASSPAGGQETQYF

clone size: NA
J gene: TRBJ2-3
D gene: NA
V gene: TRBV3-1/TRBV3-2
CDR3 DNA: TGTGCCAGCAGCCAAGATCACGCAGGGACAGATACGCAGTATTTT
CDR3 protein: CASSQDHAGTDTQYF

clone size: NA
J gene: TRBJ2-3
D gene: TRBD1
V gene: TRBV2
CDR3 DNA: TGTGCCAGCGTACAGGGGAAAGGATTAGATACGCAGTATTTT
CDR3 protein: CASVQGKGLDTQYF

clone size: NA
J gene: TRBJ2-2
D gene: TRBD2
V gene: TRBV3-1/TRBV3-2
CDR3 DNA: TGTGCCAGCAGCCCGGGACTAGCGGGAGGCCTCAAGGATGGCACCGGGGAGCTGTTTTTT
CDR3 protein: CASSPGLAGGLKDGTGELFF

clone size: NA
J gene: TRBJ2-7
D gene: NA
V gene: TRBV14
CDR3 DNA: TGTGCCAGCAGCCAATTAACCAGGGGGGTCGAGCAGTACTTC
CDR3 protein: CASSQLTRGVEQYF

clone size: NA
J gene: TRBJ2-1
D gene: NA
V gene: TRBV7-2
CDR3 DNA: TGTGCCAGCACTAACGTAGGGGCCGCCCACGGGAATGAGCAGTTCTTC
CDR3 protein: CASTNVGAAHGNEQFF

clone size: NA
J gene: TRBJ2-3
D gene: TRBD1
V gene: TRBV7-2
CDR3 DNA: TGTGCCAGCAGCACACTACAGGGGGCTACGCAGTATTTT
CDR3 protein: CASSTLQGATQYF

clone size: NA
J gene: TRBJ1-4
D gene: NA
V gene: TRBV3-1/TRBV3-2
CDR3 DNA: TGTGCCAGCAGCCAGGGGCCTGGTAGAATTTCGATTTTT
CDR3 protein: CASSQGPGRISIF

clone size: NA
J gene: TRBJ2-3
D gene: NA
V gene: TRBV4-1
CDR3 DNA: TGCGCCAGCAGCCCCCTCGGCGGCCGCACAGATACGCAGTATTTT
CDR3 protein: CASSPLGGRTDTQYF

clone size: once
J gene: TRBJ2-7
D gene: NA
V gene: TRBV7-2
CDR3 DNA: TGTGCCAGCAGCCGCTCCCGGGTCCCGTCGAACTACGAGCAGTACTTC
CDR3 protein: CASSRSRVPSNYEQYF

clone size: NA
J gene: TRBJ2-7
D gene: NA
V gene: TRBV24-1
CDR3 DNA: TGTGCCACCAGTGACGTCATCGGCGAGCAGTACTTC
CDR3 protein: CATSDVIGEQYF

clone size: NA
J gene: TRBJ1-1
D gene: TRBD1
V gene: TRBV6-2/TRBV6-3
CDR3 DNA: TGTGCCAGCAGTTTACTGTCCGGGACAGGGAAGGTGTACACTGAAGCTTTCTTT
CDR3 protein: CASSLLSGTGKVYTEAFF

clone size: once
J gene: TRBJ2-1
D gene: NA
V gene: TRBV6-2/TRBV6-3
CDR3 DNA: TGTGCCAGCAGTTACTCGAGTTACAATGAGCAGTTCTTC
CDR3 protein: CASSYSSYNEQFF

clone size: once
J gene: TRBJ1-2
D gene: NA
V gene: TRBV20-1
CDR3 DNA: TGCAGTGCTTACGACAGAGGCTACACCTTC
CDR3 protein: CSAYDRGYTF

clone size: NA
J gene: TRBJ2-7
D gene: TRBD2
V gene: TRBV10-3
CDR3 DNA: TGTGCCATCAGGGCGACTAGCGGGAGGGAGGCCTACGAGCAGTACTTC
CDR3 protein: CAIRATSGREAYEQYF

clone size: NA
J gene: TRBJ2-1
D gene: TRBD2
V gene: TRBV19
CDR3 DNA: TGTGCCAGTAGTATATCGGGACTAGCGGGAACCAGCTCCTACAATGAGCAGTTCTTC
CDR3 protein: CASSISGLAGTSSYNEQFF

clone size: NA
J gene: TRBJ2-2
D gene: NA
V gene: TRBV7-3
CDR3 DNA: TGTGCCAGCCGAAGAGGACTAACTTGGGGGGAGCTGTTTTTT
CDR3 protein: CASRRGLTWGELFF

clone size: NA
J gene: TRBJ2-7
D gene: NA
V gene: TRBV7-9
CDR3 DNA: TGTGCCAGCACCCTCAGGAGGGACTCGACCTACGAGCAGTACTTC
CDR3 protein: CASTLRRDSTYEQYF

clone size: NA
J gene: TRBJ1-2
D gene: NA
V gene: TRBV28
CDR3 DNA: TGTGCCAGCAGTTTCTCAGGGGCGGGCTATGGCTACACCTTC
CDR3 protein: CASSFSGAGYGYTF

clone size: NA
J gene: TRBJ2-1
D gene: TRBD1
V gene: TRBV5-6
CDR3 DNA: TGTGCCAGCAGCCCCTTAGGACAGGGAACGGGGAATGAGCAGTTCTTC
CDR3 protein: CASSPLGQGTGNEQFF

clone size: few
J gene: TRBJ2-6
D gene: TRBD1
V gene: TRBV11-1
CDR3 DNA: TGTGCCAGCAGCTCCGGGACAGGGCAAGGGGCCAACGTCCTGACTTTC
CDR3 protein: CASSSGTGQGANVLTF

clone size: NA
J gene: TRBJ1-3
D gene: NA
V gene: TRBV19
CDR3 DNA: TGTGCCAGTAGTCACAGGGACTCTGGAAACACCATATATTTT
CDR3 protein: CASSHRDSGNTIYF

clone size: once
J gene: TRBJ1-6
D gene: TRBD1
V gene: TRBV27
CDR3 DNA: TGTGCCAGCAGGGCGACAGGGGGCAGGAGCTCCTATAATTCACCCCTCCACTTT
CDR3 protein: CASRATGGRSSYNSPLHF

clone size: NA
J gene: TRBJ1-1
D gene: NA
V gene: TRBV7-8
CDR3 DNA: TGTGCCAGCAGCTTAGCGTCGACGACTGAAGCTTTCTTT
CDR3 protein: CASSLASTTEAFF

clone size: NA
J gene: TRBJ2-7
D gene: NA
V gene: TRBV21-1
CDR3 DNA: TGTGCCAGCAGCAATGGGACAGAGGCCTACGAGCAGTACTTC
CDR3 protein: CASSNGTEAYEQYF

clone size: NA
J gene: TRBJ2-1
D gene: TRBD2
V gene: TRBV19
CDR3 DNA: TGTGCCAGTAGTATAGAAACCAGCGGGAAGACCTACAATGAGCAGTTCTTC
CDR3 protein: CASSIETSGKTYNEQFF

clone size: once
J gene: TRBJ2-1
D gene: NA
V gene: TRBV27
CDR3 DNA: TGTGCCAGCAGTGCGCGCGGGGTCGCCTACAATGAGCAGTTCTTC
CDR3 protein: CASSARGVAYNEQFF

clone size: NA
J gene: TRBJ2-7
D gene: TRBD2
V gene: TRBV6-5
CDR3 DNA: TGTGCCAGCAGTTCCCCAGGTCGGGGGAGGGCTAACGAGCAGTACTTC
CDR3 protein: CASSSPGRGRANEQYF

clone size: NA
J gene: TRBJ2-7
D gene: NA
V gene: TRBV5-1
CDR3 DNA: TGCGCCAGCAGCTTGGTGTCCACGGTTTACGAGCAGTACTTC
CDR3 protein: CASSLVSTVYEQYF

clone size: NA
J gene: TRBJ2-1
D gene: NA
V gene: TRBV7-3
CDR3 DNA: TGTGCCAGCAGCCCGGGCCTCCTTTACAATGAGCAGTTCTTC
CDR3 protein: CASSPGLLYNEQFF

clone size: NA
J gene: TRBJ1-1
D gene: NA
V gene: TRBV5-1
CDR3 DNA: TGCGCCAGCAGCCTACCCGAAACCCACTCTTTGCGTGAAGCTTTCTTT
CDR3 protein: CASSLPETHSLREAFF

clone size: once
J gene: TRBJ2-3
D gene: TRBD2
V gene: TRBV19
CDR3 DNA: TGTGCCAGTAGTATAAGGTCGGGAGGGCGCCCAGGTACGCAGTATTTT
CDR3 protein: CASSIRSGGRPGTQYF

clone size: NA
J gene: TRBJ2-7
D gene: NA
V gene: TRBV14
CDR3 DNA: TGTGCCAGCAGCCAGGCCTCTGGTTACGAGCAGTACTTC
CDR3 protein: CASSQASGYEQYF